Presented here are 10 T cell receptor beta chains from one specimen sequenced in a study of graft-versus-host responses after intestinal transplantation. Sequencing used immunoSEQ multiplex PCR; TCRdb keeps in-frame clones, though not all of them. The table has more than 3,000 clones, approximately 94% seen once. Source: PBMCs, taken 11 days after intestinal transplantation. These receptors came from a human patient who received an intestinal transplant, so some T cells may come from the graft donor.

Here the CDR3 reads CASSLIAGGPTDTQYF. The CDR3 DNA is TGTGCCAGCAGTTTAATAGCGGGAGGGCCCACAGATACGCAGTATTTT. The rearrangement uses TRBV28 and TRBJ2-3; 11 bases agree with TRBD2. The CDR3 contains 16 residues. The germline V gene encodes CDR1 MDHEN and CDR2 SYDVKM. The junction had 3 bases not matched to a gene; V was cut back by 2 bases and J by 2 bases.

J is TRBJ2-7 and V is TRBV18; TRBD1 is a possible D gene (6 bases). Trimming removed 2 bases at V and 2 bases at J, with 13 bases between. Germline-derived CDR1 and CDR2 are KGHSH and LQKENI. The CDR3 length is 15 residues. CDR3 residues: CASSPEQGRPYEQYF. In DNA form, the CDR3 reads TGTGCCAGCTCACCAGAACAGGGTAGGCCCTACGAGCAGTACTTC. Filled out from reference TRBV18 and TRBJ2-7, the complete variable domain reads NAGVMQNPRHLVRRRGQEARLRCSPMKGHSHVYWYRQLPEEGLKFMVYLQKENIIDESGMPKERFSAEFPKEGPSILRIQQVVRGDSAAYFCASSPEQGRPYEQYFGPGTRLTVT.

The table lists this clone with a count of one. This chain connects TRBV28 to TRBJ2-7, with D perhaps being TRBD1 or TRBD2 (5 bases each). The CDR3 is made up of 15 amino acids. CDR1 MDHEN and CDR2 SYDVKM come from the germline V gene. The CDR3 protein is CAAEPRGSVDYEQYF. The CDR3 coding sequence is TGTGCAGCTGAGCCTCGGGGCTCCGTAGATTACGAGCAGTACTTC.

The CDR3, as DNA: TGTGCCAGCAGCGCCAGACAGGGGATGCATGGCTACACCTTC. Translated, it gives CASSARQGMHGYTF. This chain uses TRBV11-3 with TRBJ1-2; 8 bases line up with TRBD1. Germline trimming cut 5 bases from V and 6 bases from J; bases unmatched to any gene: 8. The CDR3 length is 14 residues. Looked up from germline, CDR1 is SGHNT and CDR2 is YENEEA.

The genes are TRBV4-2 and TRBJ2-2, with TRBD1 matching over 10 bases. Looked up from germline, CDR1 is LGHNA and CDR2 is YNFKEQ. This CDR3 has 18 amino acids. V shed 0 bases and J 10 bases; nucleotides not matched to a gene: 14. Here the CDR3 DNA reads TGTGCCAGCAGCCAAGACTTGAGGGACAGGGGCCTCCTGGAGGAGCTGTTTTTT. Its translation is CASSQDLRDRGLLEELFF.

The chain carries TRBV14 and TRBJ1-2, with a tentative D call TRBD1 (6 bases). Trimming took off 6 bases at V and 7 bases at J, with 15 bases between the two ends. Looked up from germline, CDR1 is SGHDN and CDR2 is FVKESK. CDR3 length equals 13 residues. CDR3 in DNA: TGTGCCAGCAGTCTCACAGGGATACCTGGCTACACCTTC. It translates to CASSLTGIPGYTF.

The chain couples TRBV29-1 to TRBJ2-1, with 8 bases that match TRBD2. This CDR3 spans 14 amino acids. Per germline, CDR1 SQVTM and CDR2 ANQGSEA. The J segment lost 7 bases and the V segment lost 3 bases, leaving 8 bases of the junction unmatched. CDR3 residues: CSVDPREGLNEQFF. In DNA, the CDR3 is TGCAGCGTTGACCCACGGGAGGGCCTTAATGAGCAGTTCTTC.

This sequence joins TRBV29-1 and TRBJ1-1; a weak D match, TRBD1 (6 bases). The V and J ends lost 7 bases and 3 bases respectively, with 12 bases between them. This CDR3 region has 12 residues. Per the germline V gene, CDR1 is SQVTM and CDR2 is ANQGSEA. The CDR3, as DNA: TGCAGCGCCGAGGGGGAGGACACTGAAGCTTTCTTT. Encoded protein: CSAEGEDTEAFF.

V gene TRBV30 combines with J gene TRBJ2-2; D is ambiguous. V was cut by 4 bases and J by 5 bases, with 11 bases left in between. The CDR3 has 13 amino acids. CDR1 and CDR2 from the germline V gene are GTSNPN and SVGIG (reference sequence). The CDR3 reads CAWNSVRTGELFF. The CDR3, as DNA: TGTGCCTGGAACTCAGTTCGAACCGGGGAGCTGTTTTTT. Full variable domain (outside the CDR3, taken from reference TRBV30 and TRBJ2-2): SQTIHQWPATLVQPVGSPLSLECTVEGTSNPNLYWYRQAAGRGLQLLFYSVGIGQISSEVPQNLSASRPQDRQFILSSKKLLLSDSGFYLCAWNSVRTGELFFGEGSRLTVL.

The chain couples TRBV20-1 to TRBJ1-5; D unresolved. The CDR3 contains 10 residues. Trimming shortened V by 5 bases and J by 11 bases, and 10 bases separated the two germline ends. Germline CDR1 DFQATT, CDR2 SNEGSKA (reference sequence). CDR3 sequence reads: CSALRKTQHF. The CDR3 bases are TGCAGTGCTCTCCGGAAGACCCAGCATTTT.